The 11 T cell receptor beta chains below come from one sample, sequenced in a study of cytomegalovirus exposure and HLA in healthy donors. Assay: immunoSEQ multiplex PCR; the TCRdb copy retains only in-frame clones and omits some. The sample lists about 200,000 clones, roughly 80% occurring once. Sequenced sample: PBMCs. Source of these receptors: a woman aged 18 to 35 in good health and CMV-seronegative.

This chain uses TRBV6-1 with TRBJ1-1; tentatively, D is TRBD1 (6 bases). The CDR3 loop spans 16 amino acids. Germline loops: CDR1 MNHNS, CDR2 SASEGT. V was clipped by 4 bases and J by 4 bases, with 19 bases between them. CDR3 sequence reads: CASSGGAQGRATEAFF. DNA of the CDR3: TGTGCCAGCAGTGGAGGCGCACAGGGTCGGGCCACTGAAGCTTTCTTT.

This clone occurred once. Other nucleotide sequences in the sample specify the same CDR3. This chain links TRBV28 with TRBJ2-7; D perhaps matches TRBD1 (5 bases). Trimming shortened V by 3 bases and J by 4 bases, and 13 bases separated the two germline ends. The CDR3 is 14 residues long. Germline V gene sequence: CDR1 MDHEN, CDR2 SYDVKM. The CDR3 sequence: CASSLQGRAYEQYF. CDR3 in DNA: TGTGCCAGCAGTTTGCAGGGAAGGGCTTACGAGCAGTACTTC.

The rearrangement joins TRBV21-1 to TRBJ1-2. TRBV21-1 is assigned pseudogene status. CDR3 length: 14 amino acids. The chain's CDR3 is CASSKDSGRSGYTF. CDR3 nucleotide sequence: TGTGCCAGCAGCAAAGATTCGGGGCGGAGTGGCTACACCTTC.

V is TRBV29-1 and J is TRBJ1-1, with D perhaps matching TRBD1 (6 bases). The CDR3 sequence is 14 residues long. Trimming stripped 0 bases from V and 3 bases from J, with 11 bases between. Germline values: CDR1 SQVTM, CDR2 ANQGSEA. DNA of the CDR3: TGCAGCGTTGAAGATGTTCAGGGGTACACTGAAGCTTTCTTT. This codes for CSVEDVQGYTEAFF.

The chain uses TRBV7-9 and TRBJ1-1; D not certain. Germline CDR1 is SEHNR and CDR2 is FQNEAQ (reference sequence). V dropped 7 bases and J dropped 0 bases, with 9 bases sitting between them. The CDR3 consists of 13 residues. Written as DNA, the CDR3 is TGTGCCAGCATTCCCGGGATGAACACTGAAGCTTTCTTT. Its protein product is CASIPGMNTEAFF.

The chain combines TRBV7-8 with TRBJ1-2; D remains unclear. The germline V gene encodes CDR1 SGHVS and CDR2 FQNEAQ. Trimming took off 5 bases at V and 6 bases at J, with 16 bases between the two ends. The CDR3 is 14 amino acids. The CDR3 sequence is CASSIYGERNGYTF. The CDR3 coding sequence is TGTGCCAGCAGCATCTATGGAGAGAGAAATGGCTACACCTTC.

The chain links TRBV6-1 to TRBJ2-3; 10 nucleotides line up with TRBD2. The CDR3 length is 15 residues. Trimming cost V 5 bases and J 1 base; bases outside gene matches: 3. From germline, CDR1 is MNHNS and CDR2 SASEGT. CDR3 nucleotide sequence: TGTGCCAGCAGTAGTCTAGCGGGGGGCACAGATACGCAGTATTTT. Protein sequence: CASSSLAGGTDTQYF.

This clone occurred once. This chain uses TRBV19 with TRBJ1-1, with unresolved D. Germline CDR1 LNHDA, CDR2 SQIVND (reference sequence). V was cut by 6 bases and J by 4 bases, with 9 bases left in between. The CDR3 has 12 amino acids. The CDR3 DNA reads as TGTGCCAGTAGCACGCGGGGCACTGAAGCTTTCTTT. Residues: CASSTRGTEAFF.

The CDR3 is CASSFGWRETQYF. DNA of the CDR3: TGCGCCAGCAGCTTCGGGTGGCGAGAGACCCAGTACTTC. The chain uses TRBV5-1 and TRBJ2-5, with no clear D. CDR3 length: 13 residues. V dropped 2 bases and J dropped 4 bases, with 9 bases sitting between them. Germline V gene data show CDR1 as SGHRS and CDR2 as YFSETQ.

The gene calls are TRBV29-1 and TRBJ2-7; TRBD1 matches 9 bases. The CDR3 loop spans 13 amino acids. In germline, CDR1 is SQVTM, CDR2 ANQGSEA. The V segment lost 6 bases and the J segment 6 bases; nucleotides outside the gene matches: 9. The CDR3 coding sequence is TGCAGCGTCCTTACCGGGACAGGGCGCGAGCAGTACTTC. Translated: CSVLTGTGREQYF.

The CDR3 loop is CASSLPGQQETQYF. CDR3 in DNA: TGTGCCAGCAGCTTGCCGGGACAGCAAGAGACCCAGTACTTC. The chain has TRBV5-4 and TRBJ2-5, with TRBD1 matching 7 bases. The CDR3 consists of 14 residues. Trimming cost V 1 base and J 2 bases; bases outside gene matches: 2. Per the germline V gene, CDR1 is SGHNT and CDR2 is YYREEE (reference sequence).